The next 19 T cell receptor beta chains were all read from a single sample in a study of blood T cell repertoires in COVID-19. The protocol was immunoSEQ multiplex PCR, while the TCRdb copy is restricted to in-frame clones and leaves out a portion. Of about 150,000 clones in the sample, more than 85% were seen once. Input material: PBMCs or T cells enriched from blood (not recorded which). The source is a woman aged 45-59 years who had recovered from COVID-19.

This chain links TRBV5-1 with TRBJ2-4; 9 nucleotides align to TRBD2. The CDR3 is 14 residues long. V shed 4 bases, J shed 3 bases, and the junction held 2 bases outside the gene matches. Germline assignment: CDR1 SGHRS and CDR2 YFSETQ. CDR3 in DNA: TGCGCCAGCAGCATGACTAGCGGCAAAAACATTCAGTACTTC. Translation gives CASSMTSGKNIQYF.

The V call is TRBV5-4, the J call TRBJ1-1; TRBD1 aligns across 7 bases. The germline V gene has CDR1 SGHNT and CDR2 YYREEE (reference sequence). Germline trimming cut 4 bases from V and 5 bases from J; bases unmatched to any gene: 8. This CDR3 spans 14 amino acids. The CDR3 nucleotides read TGTGCCAGCAGCCACGGGGACAGTCAAACTGAAGCTTTCTTT. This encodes CASSHGDSQTEAFF.

The CDR3 protein is CASSQDDRGGFEAFF. The CDR3 DNA follows: TGCGCCAGCAGCCAAGATGATCGCGGCGGATTTGAAGCTTTCTTT. The genes are TRBV4-3 and TRBJ1-1; D not resolved. The V and J ends lost 0 bases and 7 bases respectively, with 15 bases between them. Germline CDR1 LGHNA, CDR2 YSLEER. The CDR3 length is 15 residues.

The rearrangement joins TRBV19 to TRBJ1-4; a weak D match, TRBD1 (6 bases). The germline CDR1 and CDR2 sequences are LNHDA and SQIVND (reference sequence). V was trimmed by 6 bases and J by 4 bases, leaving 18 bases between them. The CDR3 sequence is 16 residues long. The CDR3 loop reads CASSPYPGQNNEKLFF. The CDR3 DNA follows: TGTGCCAGTAGCCCCTATCCGGGACAAAATAATGAAAAACTGTTTTTT.

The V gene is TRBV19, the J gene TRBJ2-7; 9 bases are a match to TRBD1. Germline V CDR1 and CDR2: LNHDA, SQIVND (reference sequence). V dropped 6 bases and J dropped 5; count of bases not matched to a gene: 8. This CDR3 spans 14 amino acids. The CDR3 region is CASSPGTGTHEQYF. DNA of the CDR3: TGTGCCAGTAGCCCCGGGACAGGGACCCACGAGCAGTACTTC.

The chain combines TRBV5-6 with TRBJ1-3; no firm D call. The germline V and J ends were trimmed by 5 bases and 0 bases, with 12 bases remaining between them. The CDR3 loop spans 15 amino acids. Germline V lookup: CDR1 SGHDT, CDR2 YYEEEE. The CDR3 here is CASSPRGSSGNTIYF. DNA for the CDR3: TGTGCCAGCAGTCCCCGCGGTAGCTCTGGAAACACCATATATTTT. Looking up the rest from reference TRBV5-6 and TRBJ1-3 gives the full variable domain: DAGVTQSPTHLIKTRGQQVTLRCSPKSGHDTVSWYQQALGQGPQFIFQYYEEEERQRGNFPDRFSGHQFPNYSSELNVNALLLGDSALYLCASSPRGSSGNTIYFGEGSWLTVV.

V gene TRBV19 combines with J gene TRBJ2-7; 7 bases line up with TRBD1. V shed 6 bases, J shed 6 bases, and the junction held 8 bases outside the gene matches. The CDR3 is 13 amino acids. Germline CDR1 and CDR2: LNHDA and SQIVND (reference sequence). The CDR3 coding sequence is TGTGCCAGTAGCCCCACCGGGACAGTCGAGCAGTACTTC. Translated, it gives CASSPTGTVEQYF.

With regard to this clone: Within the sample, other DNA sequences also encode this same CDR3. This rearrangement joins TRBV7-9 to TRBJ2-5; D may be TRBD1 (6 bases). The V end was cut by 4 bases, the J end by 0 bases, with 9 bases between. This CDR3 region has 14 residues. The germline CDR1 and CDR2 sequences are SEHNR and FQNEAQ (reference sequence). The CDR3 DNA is TGTGCCAGCAGCTACCGACAGGACCAAGAGACCCAGTACTTC. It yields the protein CASSYRQDQETQYF.

Here the CDR3 DNA reads TGTGCCAGCAGCTTAATGGGACTAGCGGGAGTGACAGATACGCAGTATTTT. It is translated as CASSLMGLAGVTDTQYF. This sequence joins TRBV7-3 and TRBJ2-3, with 14 bases that match TRBD2. Germline loops: CDR1 SGHTA, CDR2 FQGTGA. The V gene end was trimmed by 1 base and the J gene end by 3 bases; junction bases not matched to a gene: 3. CDR3 size: 17 residues.

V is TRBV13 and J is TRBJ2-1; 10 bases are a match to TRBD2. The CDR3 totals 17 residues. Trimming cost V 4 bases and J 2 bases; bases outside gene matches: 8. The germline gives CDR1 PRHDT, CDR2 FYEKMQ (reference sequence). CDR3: CASSSYSGRPPYNEQFF. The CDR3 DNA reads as TGTGCCAGCAGCTCCTATAGCGGGAGGCCCCCCTACAATGAGCAGTTCTTC. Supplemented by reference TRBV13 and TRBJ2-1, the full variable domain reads AAGVIQSPRHLIKEKRETATLKCYPIPRHDTVYWYQQGPGQDPQFLISFYEKMQSDKGSIPDRFSAQQFSDYHSELNMSSLELGDSALYFCASSSYSGRPPYNEQFFGPGTRLTVL.

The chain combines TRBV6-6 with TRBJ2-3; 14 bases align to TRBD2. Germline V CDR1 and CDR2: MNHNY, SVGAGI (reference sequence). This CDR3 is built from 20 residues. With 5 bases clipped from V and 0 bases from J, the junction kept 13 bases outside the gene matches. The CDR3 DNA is TGTGCCAGCAGTCGGGGACTAGCGGGAGTGAAAATAACTAGCACAGATACGCAGTATTTT. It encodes CASSRGLAGVKITSTDTQYF.

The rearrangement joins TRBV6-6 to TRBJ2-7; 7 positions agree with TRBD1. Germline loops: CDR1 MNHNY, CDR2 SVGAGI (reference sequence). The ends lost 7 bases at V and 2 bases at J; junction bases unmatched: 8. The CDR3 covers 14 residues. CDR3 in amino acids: CASTHSTGTYEQYF. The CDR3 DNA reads TGTGCCAGCACCCACTCGACAGGGACCTACGAGCAGTACTTC.

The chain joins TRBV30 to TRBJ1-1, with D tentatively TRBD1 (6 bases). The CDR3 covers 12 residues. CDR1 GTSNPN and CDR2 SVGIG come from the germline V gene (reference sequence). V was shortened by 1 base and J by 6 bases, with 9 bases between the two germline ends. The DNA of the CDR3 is TGTGCCTGGAGTGGGTGGGGGCCTGAAGCTTTCTTT. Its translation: CAWSGWGPEAFF.

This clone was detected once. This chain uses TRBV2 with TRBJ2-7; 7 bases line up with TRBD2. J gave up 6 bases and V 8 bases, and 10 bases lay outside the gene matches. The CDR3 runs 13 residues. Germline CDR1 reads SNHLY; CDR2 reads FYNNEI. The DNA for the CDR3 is TGTGCCAGCGCGATTGATCGGGAGGCCGAGCAGTACTTC. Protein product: CASAIDREAEQYF.

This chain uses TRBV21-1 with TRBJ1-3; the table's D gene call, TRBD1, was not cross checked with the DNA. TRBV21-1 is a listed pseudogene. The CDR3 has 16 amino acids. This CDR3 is CASSRRTGGLRNTIYF. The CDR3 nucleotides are TGTGCCAGCAGCAGAAGGACAGGGGGCCTTAGAAACACCATATATTTT.

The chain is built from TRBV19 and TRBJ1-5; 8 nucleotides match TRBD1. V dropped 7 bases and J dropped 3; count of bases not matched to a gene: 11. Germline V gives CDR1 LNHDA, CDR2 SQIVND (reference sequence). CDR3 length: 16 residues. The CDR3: CASISRGRRNNQPQHF. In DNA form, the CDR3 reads TGTGCCAGTATTAGCAGGGGGCGACGGAACAATCAGCCCCAGCATTTT.

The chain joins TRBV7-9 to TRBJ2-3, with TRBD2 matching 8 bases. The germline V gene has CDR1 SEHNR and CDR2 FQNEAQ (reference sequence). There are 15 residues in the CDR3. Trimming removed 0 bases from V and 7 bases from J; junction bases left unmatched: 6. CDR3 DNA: TGTGCCAGCAGCTTAGCCGGGAGGGCCGATTATACGCAGTATTTT. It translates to CASSLAGRADYTQYF. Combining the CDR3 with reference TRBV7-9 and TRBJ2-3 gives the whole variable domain DTGVSQNPRHKITKRGQNVTFRCDPISEHNRLYWYRQTLGQGPEFLTYFQNEAQLEKSRLLSDRFSAERPKGSFSTLEIQRTEQGDSAMYLCASSLAGRADYTQYFGPGTRLTVL.

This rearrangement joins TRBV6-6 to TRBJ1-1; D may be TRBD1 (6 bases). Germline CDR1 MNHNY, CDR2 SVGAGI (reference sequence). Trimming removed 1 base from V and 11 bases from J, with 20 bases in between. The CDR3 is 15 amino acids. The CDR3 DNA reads TGTGCCAGCAGTTACTTGGGGGAACAGGGACGGGCGGCTTTCTTT. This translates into CASSYLGEQGRAAFF.

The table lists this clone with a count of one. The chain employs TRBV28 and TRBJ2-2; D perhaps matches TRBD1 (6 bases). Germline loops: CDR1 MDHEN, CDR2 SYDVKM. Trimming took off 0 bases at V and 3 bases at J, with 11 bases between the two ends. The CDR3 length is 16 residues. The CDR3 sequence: CASSLWSGADTGELFF. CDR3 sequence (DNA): TGTGCCAGCAGTTTATGGTCAGGGGCGGACACCGGGGAGCTGTTTTTT.